Each of the 2 T cell receptor beta chains below was sequenced from the same sample in a study of cytotoxic CD8 clonotypes in ibrutinib-treated CLL. Assay: immunoSEQ multiplex PCR; the TCRdb copy retains only in-frame clones and omits some. The sample consists of about 140,000 clones, 80% of them appearing once. The sample consisted of PBMCs, taken after 36 months of ibrutinib treatment. These receptors came from a human donor with chronic lymphocytic leukemia.

This clone was found a few times. The V and J genes are TRBV7-2 and TRBJ1-2; D gene ambiguous. The CDR3 has 13 amino acids. Looked up from germline, CDR1 is SGHTA and CDR2 is FQGNSA. Trimming left V 1 base short and J 8 bases short, with 11 bases between. The CDR3 sequence is CASSLGGSKGYTF. CDR3 DNA: TGTGCCAGCAGCTTAGGAGGGTCTAAAGGCTACACCTTC.

The chain is built from TRBV5-1 and TRBJ2-3; D is perhaps TRBD1 (6 bases). Germline V lookup: CDR1 SGHRS, CDR2 YFSETQ. V was clipped by 0 bases and J by 0 bases, with 11 bases between them. The CDR3 loop spans 16 amino acids. The CDR3 sequence: CASSLVGQSSTDTQYF. Written as DNA, the CDR3 is TGCGCCAGCAGCTTGGTTGGACAGTCAAGCACAGATACGCAGTATTTT.